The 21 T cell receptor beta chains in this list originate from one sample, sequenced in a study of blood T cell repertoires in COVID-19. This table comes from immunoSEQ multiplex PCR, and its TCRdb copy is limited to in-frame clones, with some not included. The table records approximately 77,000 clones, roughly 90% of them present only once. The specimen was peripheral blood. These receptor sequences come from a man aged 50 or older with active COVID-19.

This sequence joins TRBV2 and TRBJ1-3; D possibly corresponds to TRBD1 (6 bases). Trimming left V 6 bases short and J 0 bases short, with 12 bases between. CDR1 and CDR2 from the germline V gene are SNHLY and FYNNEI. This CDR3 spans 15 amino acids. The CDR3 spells CASSPGQRSGNTIYF. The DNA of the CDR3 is TGTGCCAGCAGCCCTGGACAGCGCTCTGGAAACACCATATATTTT.

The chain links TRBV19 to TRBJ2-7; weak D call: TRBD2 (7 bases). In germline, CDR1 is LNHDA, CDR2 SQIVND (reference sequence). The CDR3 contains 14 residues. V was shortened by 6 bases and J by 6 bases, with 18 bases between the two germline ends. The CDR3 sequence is CASRGHRDYAEQYF. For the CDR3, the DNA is TGTGCCAGTAGGGGACACCGGGACTACGCCGAGCAGTACTTC.

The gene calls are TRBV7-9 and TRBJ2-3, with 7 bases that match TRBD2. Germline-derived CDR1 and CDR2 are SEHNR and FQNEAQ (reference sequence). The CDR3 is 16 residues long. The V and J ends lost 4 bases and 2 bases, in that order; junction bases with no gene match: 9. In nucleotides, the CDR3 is TGTGCCAGCAGCTACATCCTAGCGGACTTCACAGATACGCAGTATTTT. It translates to CASSYILADFTDTQYF.

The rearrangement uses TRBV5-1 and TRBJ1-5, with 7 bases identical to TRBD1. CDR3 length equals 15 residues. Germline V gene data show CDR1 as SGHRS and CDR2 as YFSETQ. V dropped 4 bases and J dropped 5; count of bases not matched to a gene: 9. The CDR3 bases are TGCGCCAGCAGCCCAACAGGGGACGGTTATCAGCCCCAGCATTTT. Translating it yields CASSPTGDGYQPQHF.

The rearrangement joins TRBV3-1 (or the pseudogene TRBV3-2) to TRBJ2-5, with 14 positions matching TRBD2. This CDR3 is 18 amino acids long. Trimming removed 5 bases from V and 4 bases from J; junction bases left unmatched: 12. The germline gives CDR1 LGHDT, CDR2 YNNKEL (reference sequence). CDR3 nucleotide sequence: TGTGCCAGCAGCGGGAGACTAGCGGGAGGGCCCTCGGGAGAGACCCAGTACTTC. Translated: CASSGRLAGGPSGETQYF.

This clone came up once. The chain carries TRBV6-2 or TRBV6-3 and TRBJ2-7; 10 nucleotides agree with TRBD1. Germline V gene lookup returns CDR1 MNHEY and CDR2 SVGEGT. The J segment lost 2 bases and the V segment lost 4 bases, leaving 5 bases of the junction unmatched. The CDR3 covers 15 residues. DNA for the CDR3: TGTGCCAGCAGTTGGACAGGGGGGGGACCCTACGAGCAGTACTTC. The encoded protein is CASSWTGGGPYEQYF.

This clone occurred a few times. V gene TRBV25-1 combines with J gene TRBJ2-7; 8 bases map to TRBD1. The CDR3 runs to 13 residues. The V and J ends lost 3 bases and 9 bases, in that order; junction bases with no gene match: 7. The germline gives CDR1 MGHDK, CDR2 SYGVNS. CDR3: CASSDLTGARQYF. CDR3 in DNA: TGTGCCAGCAGTGATCTGACAGGGGCAAGGCAGTACTTC.

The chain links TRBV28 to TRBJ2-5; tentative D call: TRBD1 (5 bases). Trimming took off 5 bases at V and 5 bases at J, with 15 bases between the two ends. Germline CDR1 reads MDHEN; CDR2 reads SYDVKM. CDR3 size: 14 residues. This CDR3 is CASSNRAGLETQYF. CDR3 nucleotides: TGTGCCAGCAGTAACCGTGCAGGGCTTGAGACCCAGTACTTC.

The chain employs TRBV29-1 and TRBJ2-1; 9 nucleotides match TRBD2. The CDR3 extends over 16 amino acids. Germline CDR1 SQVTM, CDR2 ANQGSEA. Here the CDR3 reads CSGSKGAGLAKDEQFF. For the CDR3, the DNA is TGCAGTGGAAGTAAGGGCGCGGGACTAGCTAAGGATGAGCAGTTCTTC.

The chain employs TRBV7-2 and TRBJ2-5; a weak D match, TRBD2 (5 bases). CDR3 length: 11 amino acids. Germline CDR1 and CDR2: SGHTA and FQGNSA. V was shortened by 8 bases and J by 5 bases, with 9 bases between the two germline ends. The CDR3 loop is CASSRGETQYF. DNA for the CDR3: TGTGCCAGCTCTCGCGGGGAGACCCAGTACTTC.

The CDR3 protein is CATSDIRKTGELFF. The CDR3 DNA follows: TGTGCCACCAGTGATATCAGGAAAACCGGGGAGCTGTTTTTT. V and J are TRBV24-1 and TRBJ2-2; no reliable D call. The length of the CDR3 is 14 residues. Trimming stripped 3 bases from V and 5 bases from J, with 9 bases between. Germline CDR1 is KGHDR and CDR2 is SFDVKD.

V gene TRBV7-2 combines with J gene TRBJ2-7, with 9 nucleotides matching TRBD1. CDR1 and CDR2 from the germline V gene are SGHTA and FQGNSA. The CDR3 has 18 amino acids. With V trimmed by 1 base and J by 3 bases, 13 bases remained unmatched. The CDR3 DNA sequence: TGTGCCAGCAGCTTAGTAACCCTAACAGGGGGCAATAACTACGAGCAGTACTTC. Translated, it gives CASSLVTLTGGNNYEQYF.

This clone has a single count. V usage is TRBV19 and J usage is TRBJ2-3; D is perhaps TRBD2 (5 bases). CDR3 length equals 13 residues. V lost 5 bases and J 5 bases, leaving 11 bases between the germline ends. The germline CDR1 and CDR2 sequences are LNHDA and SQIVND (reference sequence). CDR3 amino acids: CASSFDRGDTQYF. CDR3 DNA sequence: TGTGCCAGTAGTTTCGACCGGGGAGATACGCAGTATTTT.

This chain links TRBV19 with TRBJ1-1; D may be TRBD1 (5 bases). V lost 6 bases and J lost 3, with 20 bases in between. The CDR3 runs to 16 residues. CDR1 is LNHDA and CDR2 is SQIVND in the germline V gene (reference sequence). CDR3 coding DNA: TGTGCCAGTAGCGCGGGGACGGAGAGGGCGGACACTGAAGCTTTCTTT. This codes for CASSAGTERADTEAFF.

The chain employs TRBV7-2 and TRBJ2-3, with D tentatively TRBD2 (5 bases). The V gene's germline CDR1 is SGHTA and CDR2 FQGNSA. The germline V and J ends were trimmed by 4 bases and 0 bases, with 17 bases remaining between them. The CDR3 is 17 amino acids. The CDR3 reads CASSSGRGRTSTDTQYF. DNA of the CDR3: TGTGCCAGCAGCTCTGGCCGGGGAAGAACTAGCACAGATACGCAGTATTTT.

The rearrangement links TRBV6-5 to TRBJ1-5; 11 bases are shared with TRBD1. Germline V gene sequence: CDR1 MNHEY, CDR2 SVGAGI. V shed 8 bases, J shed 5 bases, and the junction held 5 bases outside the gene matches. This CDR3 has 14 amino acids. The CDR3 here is CASLDRGLDQPQHF. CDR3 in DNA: TGTGCCAGCCTGGACAGGGGGCTCGATCAGCCCCAGCATTTT.

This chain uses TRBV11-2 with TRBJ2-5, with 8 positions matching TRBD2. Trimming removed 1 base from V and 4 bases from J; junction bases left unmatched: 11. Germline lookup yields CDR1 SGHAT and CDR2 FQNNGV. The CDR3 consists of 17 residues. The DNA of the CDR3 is TGTGCCAGCAGCTTAGTTACCCGTAGCGGGGTTGGAGAGACCCAGTACTTC. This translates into CASSLVTRSGVGETQYF.

In DNA form, the CDR3 reads TGTGCCACCAGTGACCTTAAGGTGGAACAGGTCCACTCCTACGAGCAGTACTTC. It codes for CATSDLKVEQVHSYEQYF. The rearrangement joins TRBV24-1 to TRBJ2-7; TRBD1 is a possible D gene (5 bases). This CDR3 region has 18 residues. V was cut by 4 bases and J by 0 bases, with 21 bases left in between. Looked up from germline, CDR1 is KGHDR and CDR2 is SFDVKD.

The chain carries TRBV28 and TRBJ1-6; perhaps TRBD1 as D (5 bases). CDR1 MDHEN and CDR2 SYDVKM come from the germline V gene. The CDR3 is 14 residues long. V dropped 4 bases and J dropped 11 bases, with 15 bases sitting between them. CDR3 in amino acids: CASSSQGLTAPLHF. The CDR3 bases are TGTGCCAGCAGTTCCCAGGGTTTAACGGCACCCCTCCACTTT.

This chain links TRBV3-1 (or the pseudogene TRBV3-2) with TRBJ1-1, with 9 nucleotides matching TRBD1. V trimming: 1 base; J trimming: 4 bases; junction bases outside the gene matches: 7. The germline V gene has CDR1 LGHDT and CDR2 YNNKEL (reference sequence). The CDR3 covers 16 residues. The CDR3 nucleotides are TGTGCCAGCAGCCAAGTCCTGACAGGGGGTATCACTGAAGCTTTCTTT. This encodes CASSQVLTGGITEAFF.

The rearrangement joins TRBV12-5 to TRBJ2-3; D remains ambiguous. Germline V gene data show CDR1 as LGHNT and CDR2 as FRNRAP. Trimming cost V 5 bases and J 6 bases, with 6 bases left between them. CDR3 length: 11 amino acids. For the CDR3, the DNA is TGTGCTAGTGGTGACACTGATACGCAGTATTTT. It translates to CASGDTDTQYF.